The clone carrying this T cell receptor beta chain came up a few times. Its target is unknown. This record comes from a study of post-analysis software for immune sequencing data. Overall study findings and caveats: When compared against controls, multiple sclerosis patients showed significantly lower normalized Chao1 diversity. With F measure, samples from one preparation batch clustered together strongly.

Deletions cut 5 bases from V and 2 bases from J, with 10 bases between. CDR1 is DFQATT, CDR2 SNEGSKA, per germline (reference sequence). CDR3 length: 12 amino acids. Each TCR beta cDNA library carried unique molecular identifiers. TCRdb passed the PCR reads through MiXCR, listing each CDR3 protein once. The sample contains about 160,000 distinct CDR3 sequences, about 34% of which appear only once. Material: blood, obtained after autologous hematopoietic stem cell transplantation. V and J are TRBV20-1 and TRBJ2-7, with D perhaps TRBD1 (5 bases). This receptor was taken from a girl between 10 and 17 years old with multiple sclerosis. CDR3 DNA sequence: TGCAGTGCTTCACAGGAGCCCTACGAGCAGTACTTC. It translates to CSASQEPYEQYF.